What follows describes a single TCR beta chain. The sample originates from a study of blood T cell repertoires in COVID-19. Study-level information: From the United States, Italy and Spain came samples of acute and convalescent COVID-19. From T cells, B-cell-depleted T cells, or PBMCs came the material, which was cDNA or gDNA.

In the original workflow: Reference gene primer amplification yielded estimated nucleated cell counts. Libraries were prepared by immunoSEQ multiplex PCR; TCRdb keeps only in-frame clonotypes and omits some of them. V and J calls plus clone size are reproduced from that table; the DNA served to infer D and trimming. The repertoire holds about 190,000 clones, with roughly 86% as singletons. Deletions cut 0 bases from V and 2 bases from J, with 8 bases between. The CDR3 is 15 amino acids. From germline, CDR1 is LNHNV and CDR2 YYDKDF (reference sequence). The TCR sequence derives from a man between 35 and 55 years old with active or convalescent COVID-19. Material: peripheral blood. The chain uses TRBV15 and TRBJ1-3, with D hard to call. CDR3 sequence (DNA): TGTGCCACCAGCAGAGACAGACTGGCTGGAAACACCATATATTTT. This sequence encodes CATSRDRLAGNTIYF.